This T cell receptor beta chain was documented in a study of T cell repertoires in ileal Crohn's disease. Assay used: immunoSEQ multiplex PCR; TCRdb lists only in-frame clones, some missing. The data show approximately 6,500 clones, 65% to 80% seen once. The CDR3 contains 13 residues. Trimming left V 4 bases short and J 6 bases short, with 12 bases between. Per germline, CDR1 SNHLY and CDR2 FYNNEI. Indicated time point: neoterminal ileum biopsy at postoperative endoscopy, about 6 months after surgery. This chain uses TRBV2 with TRBJ1-2; D is unresolved. This clonotype was obtained from an adult with Crohn's disease. The sequenced sample consisted of ileal tissue. The DNA of the CDR3 is TGTGCCAGCAGTGTCGGGGTGCACAATGGCTACACCTTC. Its translation: CASSVGVHNGYTF.